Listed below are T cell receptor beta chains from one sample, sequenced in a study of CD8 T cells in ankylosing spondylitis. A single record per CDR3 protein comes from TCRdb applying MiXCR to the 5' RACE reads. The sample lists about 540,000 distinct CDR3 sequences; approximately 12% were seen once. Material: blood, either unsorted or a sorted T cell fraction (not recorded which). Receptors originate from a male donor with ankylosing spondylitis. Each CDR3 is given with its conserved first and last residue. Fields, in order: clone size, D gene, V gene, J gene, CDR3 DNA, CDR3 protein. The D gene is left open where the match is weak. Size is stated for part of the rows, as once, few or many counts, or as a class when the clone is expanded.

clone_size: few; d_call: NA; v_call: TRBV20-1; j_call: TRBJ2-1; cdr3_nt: TGCAGTGCTAGGGCCTCCGGACAGCGAAATGAGCAGTTCTTC; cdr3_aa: CSARASGQRNEQFF
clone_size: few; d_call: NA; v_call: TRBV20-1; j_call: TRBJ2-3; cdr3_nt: TGCAGTGCTAGTTTGGTAGCCACAGATACGCAGTATTTT; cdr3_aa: CSASLVATDTQYF
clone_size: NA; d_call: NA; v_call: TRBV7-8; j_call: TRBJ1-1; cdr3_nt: TGTGCCAGCAGCTTAGATGGTGGGGAGGCTTTCTTT; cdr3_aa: CASSLDGGEAFF
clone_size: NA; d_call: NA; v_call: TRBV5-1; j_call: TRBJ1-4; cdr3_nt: TGCGCCAGCAGCTCCAGGGGTTCTGGCCAAGAAAAACTGTTTTTT; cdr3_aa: CASSSRGSGQEKLFF
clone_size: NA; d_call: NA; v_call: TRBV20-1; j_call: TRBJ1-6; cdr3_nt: TGCAGTGCTAGAGATCTCGGCAGGGATAATTCACCCCTCCACTTT; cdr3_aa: CSARDLGRDNSPLHF
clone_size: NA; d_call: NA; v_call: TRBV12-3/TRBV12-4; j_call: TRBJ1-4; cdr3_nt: TGTGCCAGCAGTTCCCGGGACCCCGGTAATGAAAAACTGTTTTTT; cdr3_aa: CASSSRDPGNEKLFF
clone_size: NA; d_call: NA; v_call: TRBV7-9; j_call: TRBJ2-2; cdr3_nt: TGTGCCAGCAGCCGGGAGGGACAGCAAGGAACCGGGGAGCTGTTTTTT; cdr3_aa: CASSREGQQGTGELFF
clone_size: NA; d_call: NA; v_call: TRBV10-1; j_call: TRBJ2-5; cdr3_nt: TGCGCCAGCAGTGAGGTCGCGGGACAAGAGACCCAGTACTTC; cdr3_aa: CASSEVAGQETQYF
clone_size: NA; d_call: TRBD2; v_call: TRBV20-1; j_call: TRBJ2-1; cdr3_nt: TGCAGTGCTACCTCCTGGGAGGGTAGGACCTACAATGAGCAGTTCTTC; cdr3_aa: CSATSWEGRTYNEQFF
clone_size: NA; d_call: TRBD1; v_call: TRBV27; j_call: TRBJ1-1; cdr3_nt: TGTGCCAGCAGGGATAAGGGGACACAGGGGGCGAACACTGAAGCTTTCTTT; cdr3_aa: CASRDKGTQGANTEAFF
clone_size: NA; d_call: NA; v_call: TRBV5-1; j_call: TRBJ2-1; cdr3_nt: TGCGCCAGCAGCTTCTTTAATGGGGCTGTCCAGTTCTTC; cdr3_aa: CASSFFNGAVQFF
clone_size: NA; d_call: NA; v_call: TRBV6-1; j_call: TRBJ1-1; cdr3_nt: TGTGCCAGCAGCATCGGGAACACTGAAGCTTTCTTT; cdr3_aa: CASSIGNTEAFF
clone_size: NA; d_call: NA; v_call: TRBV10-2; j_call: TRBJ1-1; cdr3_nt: TGCGCCAGCAGAACACAGGAGGACACTGAAGCTTTCTTT; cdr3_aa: CASRTQEDTEAFF
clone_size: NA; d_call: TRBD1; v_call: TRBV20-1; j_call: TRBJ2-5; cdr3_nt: TGCAGTGCTAGAGACAGGGGAACAGGGGCAGAGACCCAGTACTTC; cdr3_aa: CSARDRGTGAETQYF
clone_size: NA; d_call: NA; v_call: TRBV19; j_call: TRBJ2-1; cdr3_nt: TGTGCCAGTAGTATGGGGGACGGTGAGCAGTTCTTC; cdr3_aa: CASSMGDGEQFF
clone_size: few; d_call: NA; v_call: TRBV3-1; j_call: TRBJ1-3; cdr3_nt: TGTGCCAGCAGCCAAGATCCGGGGACCCGAGCAGGAAACACCATATATTTT; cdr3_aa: CASSQDPGTRAGNTIYF
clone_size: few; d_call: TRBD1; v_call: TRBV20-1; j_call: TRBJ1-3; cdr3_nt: TGCAGTGCTAGAGATTTTAGCAGGGGGGCTGGAAACACCATATATTTT; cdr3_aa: CSARDFSRGAGNTIYF
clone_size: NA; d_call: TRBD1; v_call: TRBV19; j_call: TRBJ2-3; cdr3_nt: TGTGCCAGTAAATTTGACAGGGGGACAGATACGCAGTATTTT; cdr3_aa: CASKFDRGTDTQYF
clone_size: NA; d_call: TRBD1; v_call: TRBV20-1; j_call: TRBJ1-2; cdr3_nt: TGCAGTGCTCCTGACAGGGTCCATGGCTACACCTTC; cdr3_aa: CSAPDRVHGYTF
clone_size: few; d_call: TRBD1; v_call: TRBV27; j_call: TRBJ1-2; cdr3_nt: TGTGCCAGCAGTTGGACAGGGGGCTTTGGGGATGGCTACACCTTC; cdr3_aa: CASSWTGGFGDGYTF
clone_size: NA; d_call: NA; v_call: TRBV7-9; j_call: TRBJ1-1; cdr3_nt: TGTGCCAGCCGCTATGCCGGGACATTGAACACTGAAGCTTTCTTT; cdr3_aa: CASRYAGTLNTEAFF
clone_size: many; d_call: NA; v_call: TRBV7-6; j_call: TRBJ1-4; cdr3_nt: TGTGCCAGCAGCTTAGAGATCGGGGCAACTAATGAAAAACTGTTTTTT; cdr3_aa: CASSLEIGATNEKLFF
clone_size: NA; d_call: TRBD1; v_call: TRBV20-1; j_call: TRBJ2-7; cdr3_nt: TGCAGTGCCACGGACAGGGCCCCCTACGAGCAGTACTTC; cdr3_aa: CSATDRAPYEQYF
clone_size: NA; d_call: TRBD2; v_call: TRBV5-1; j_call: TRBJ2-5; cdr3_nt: TGCGCCAGCAACGACGGGAGGGCCTCAGAGACCCAGTACTTC; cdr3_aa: CASNDGRASETQYF
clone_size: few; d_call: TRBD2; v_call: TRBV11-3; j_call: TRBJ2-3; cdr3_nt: TGTGCCAGCAGCTTAGGGTTTGCGGGAGACACAGATACGCAGTATTTT; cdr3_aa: CASSLGFAGDTDTQYF
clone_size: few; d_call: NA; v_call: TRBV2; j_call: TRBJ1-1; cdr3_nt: TGTGCCAGCTGCTTTGAGGCTGAAGCTTTCTTT; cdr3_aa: CASCFEAEAFF
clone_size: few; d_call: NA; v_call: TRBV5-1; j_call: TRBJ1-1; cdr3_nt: TGCGCCAGCCCGGGGCCTGAAGCTTTCTTT; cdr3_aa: CASPGPEAFF
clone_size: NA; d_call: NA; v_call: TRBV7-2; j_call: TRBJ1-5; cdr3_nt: TGTGCCAGCAGTCCATTGGGTCCAAATCAGCCCCAGCATTTT; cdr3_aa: CASSPLGPNQPQHF
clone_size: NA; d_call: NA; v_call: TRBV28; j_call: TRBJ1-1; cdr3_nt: TGTGCCAGCAGTTGGGGAAAGAACACTGAAGCTTTCTTT; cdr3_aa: CASSWGKNTEAFF
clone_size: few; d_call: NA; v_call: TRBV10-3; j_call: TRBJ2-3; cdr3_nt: TGTGCCATCAGTGAGTCGGGTAGCGGAGCCACAGATACGCAGTATTTT; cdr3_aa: CAISESGSGATDTQYF
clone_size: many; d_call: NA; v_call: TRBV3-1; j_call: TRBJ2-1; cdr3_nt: TGTGCCAGCAGCGTCGATCTGAGCTCCTACAATGAGCAGTTCTTC; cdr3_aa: CASSVDLSSYNEQFF